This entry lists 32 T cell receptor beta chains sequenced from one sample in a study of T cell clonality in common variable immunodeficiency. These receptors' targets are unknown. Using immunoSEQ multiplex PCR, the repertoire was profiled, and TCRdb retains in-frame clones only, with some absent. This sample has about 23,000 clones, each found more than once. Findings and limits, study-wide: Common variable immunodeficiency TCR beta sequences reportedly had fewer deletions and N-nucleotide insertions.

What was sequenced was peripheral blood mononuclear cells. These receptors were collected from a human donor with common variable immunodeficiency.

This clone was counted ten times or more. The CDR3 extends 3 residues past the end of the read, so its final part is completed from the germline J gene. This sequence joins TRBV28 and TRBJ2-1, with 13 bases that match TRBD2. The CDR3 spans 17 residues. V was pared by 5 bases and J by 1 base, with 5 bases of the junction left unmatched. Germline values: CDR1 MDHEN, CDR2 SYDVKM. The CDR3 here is CASSTWTSGSSYNEQFF. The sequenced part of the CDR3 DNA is TGTGCCAGCAGTACCTGGACTAGCGGGAGTTCCTACAATGAG.

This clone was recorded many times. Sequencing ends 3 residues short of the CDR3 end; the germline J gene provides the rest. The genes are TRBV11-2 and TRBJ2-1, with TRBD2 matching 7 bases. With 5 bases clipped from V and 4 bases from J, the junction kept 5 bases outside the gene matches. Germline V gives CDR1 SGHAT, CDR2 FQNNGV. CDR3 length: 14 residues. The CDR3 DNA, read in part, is TGTGCCAGCAGCCCGAGCGGGGAATACAATGAG. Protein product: CASSPSGEYNE. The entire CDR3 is CASSPSGEYNEQFF.

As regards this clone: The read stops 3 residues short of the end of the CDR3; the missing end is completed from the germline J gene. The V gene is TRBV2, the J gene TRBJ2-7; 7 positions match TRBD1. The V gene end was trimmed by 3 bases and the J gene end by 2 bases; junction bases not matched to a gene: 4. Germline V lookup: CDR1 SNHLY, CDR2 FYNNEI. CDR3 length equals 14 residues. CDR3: CASSEGTVPYEQYF. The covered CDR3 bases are TGTGCCAGCAGTGAGGGGACAGTCCCCTACGAG. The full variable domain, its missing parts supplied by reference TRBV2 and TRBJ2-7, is EPEVTQTPSHQVTQMGQEVILRCVPISNHLYFYWYRQILGQKVEFLVSFYNNEISEKSEIFDDQFSVERPDGSNFTLKIRSTKLEDSAMYFCASSEGTVPYEQYFGPGTRLTVT.

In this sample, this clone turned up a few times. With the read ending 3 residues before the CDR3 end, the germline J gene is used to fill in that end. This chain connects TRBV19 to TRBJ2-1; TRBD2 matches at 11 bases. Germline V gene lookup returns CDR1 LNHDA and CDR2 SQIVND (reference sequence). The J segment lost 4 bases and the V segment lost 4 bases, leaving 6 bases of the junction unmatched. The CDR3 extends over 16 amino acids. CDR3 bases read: TGTGCCAGTAGTAAAACTAGCGGGAGAGGATACAATGAG. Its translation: CASSKTSGRGYNE. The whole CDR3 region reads CASSKTSGRGYNEQFF.

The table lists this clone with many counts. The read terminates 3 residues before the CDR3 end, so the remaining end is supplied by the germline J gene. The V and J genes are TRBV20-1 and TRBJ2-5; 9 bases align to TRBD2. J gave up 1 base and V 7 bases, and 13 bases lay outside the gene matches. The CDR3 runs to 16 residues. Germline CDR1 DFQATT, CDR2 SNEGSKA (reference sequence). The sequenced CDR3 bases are TGCAGTGTCTTGTCCCTAGCGGGGAGCCTCCAAGAGACC. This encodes CSVLSLAGSLQET. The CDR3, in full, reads CSVLSLAGSLQETQYF.

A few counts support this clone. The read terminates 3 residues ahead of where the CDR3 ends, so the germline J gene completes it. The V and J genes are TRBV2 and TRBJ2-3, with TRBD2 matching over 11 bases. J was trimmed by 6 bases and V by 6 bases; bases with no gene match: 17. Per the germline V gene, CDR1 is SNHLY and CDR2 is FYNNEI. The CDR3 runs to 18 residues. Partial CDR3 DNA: TGTGCCAGCAGAGGTTTGGTTAGCGGGAGGGCCCGTTCGGATACG. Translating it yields CASRGLVSGRARSDT. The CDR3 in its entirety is CASRGLVSGRARSDTQYF.

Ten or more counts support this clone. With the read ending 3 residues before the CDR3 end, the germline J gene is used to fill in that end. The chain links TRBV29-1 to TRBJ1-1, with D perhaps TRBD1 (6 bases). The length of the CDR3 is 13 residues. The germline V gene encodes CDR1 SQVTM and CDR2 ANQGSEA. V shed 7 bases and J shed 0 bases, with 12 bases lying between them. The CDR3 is CSGWDTLNTEAFF. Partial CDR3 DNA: TGCAGCGGTTGGGACACCTTGAACACTGAA.

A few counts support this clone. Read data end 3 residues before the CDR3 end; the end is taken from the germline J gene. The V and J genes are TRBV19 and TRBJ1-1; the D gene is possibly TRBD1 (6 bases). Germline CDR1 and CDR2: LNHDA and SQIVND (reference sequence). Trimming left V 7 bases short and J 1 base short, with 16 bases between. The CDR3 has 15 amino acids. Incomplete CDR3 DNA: TGTGCCAGTACTCCGATAGGGGGGGGGAACACTGAA. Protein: CASTPIGGGNTE. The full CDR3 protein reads CASTPIGGGNTEAFF. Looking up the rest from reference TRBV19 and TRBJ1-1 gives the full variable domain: DGGITQSPKYLFRKEGQNVTLSCEQNLNHDAMYWYRQDPGQGLRLIYYSQIVNDFQKGDIAEGYSVSREKKESFPLTVTSAQKNPTAFYLCASTPIGGGNTEAFFGQGTRLTVV.

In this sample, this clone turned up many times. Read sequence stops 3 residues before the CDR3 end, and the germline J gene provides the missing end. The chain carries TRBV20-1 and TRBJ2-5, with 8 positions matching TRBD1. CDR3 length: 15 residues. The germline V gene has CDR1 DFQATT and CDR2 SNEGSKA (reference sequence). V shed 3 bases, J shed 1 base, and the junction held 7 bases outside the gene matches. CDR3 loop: CSASPTGARQETQYF. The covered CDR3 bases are TGCAGTGCTAGCCCGACAGGGGCCCGCCAAGAGACC.

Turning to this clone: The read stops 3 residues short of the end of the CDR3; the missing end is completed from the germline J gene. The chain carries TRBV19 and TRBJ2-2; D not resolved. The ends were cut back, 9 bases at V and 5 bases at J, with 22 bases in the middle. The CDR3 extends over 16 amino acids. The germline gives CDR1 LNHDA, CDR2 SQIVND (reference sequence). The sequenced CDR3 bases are TGTGCCAGCTTCTCTCGTGAGGTGGGCCGAACCGGGGAG. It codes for CASFSREVGRTGE. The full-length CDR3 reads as CASFSREVGRTGELFF. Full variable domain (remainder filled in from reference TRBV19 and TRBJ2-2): DGGITQSPKYLFRKEGQNVTLSCEQNLNHDAMYWYRQDPGQGLRLIYYSQIVNDFQKGDIAEGYSVSREKKESFPLTVTSAQKNPTAFYLCASFSREVGRTGELFFGEGSRLTVL.

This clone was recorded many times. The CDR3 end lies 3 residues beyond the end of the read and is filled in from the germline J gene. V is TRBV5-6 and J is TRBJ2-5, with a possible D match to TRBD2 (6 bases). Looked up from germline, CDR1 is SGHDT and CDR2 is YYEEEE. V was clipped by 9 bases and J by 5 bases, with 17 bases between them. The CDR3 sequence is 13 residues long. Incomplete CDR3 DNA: TGTGCCACCGCACGGGGGAGAGGGGAGACC. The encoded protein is CATARGRGET. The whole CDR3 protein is CATARGRGETQYF.

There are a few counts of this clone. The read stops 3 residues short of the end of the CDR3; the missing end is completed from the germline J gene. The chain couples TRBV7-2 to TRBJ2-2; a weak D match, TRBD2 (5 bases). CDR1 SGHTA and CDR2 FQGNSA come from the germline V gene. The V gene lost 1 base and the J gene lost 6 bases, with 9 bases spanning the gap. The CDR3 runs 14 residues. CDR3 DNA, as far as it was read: TGTGCCAGCAGCTTAGGAGGGCCCGCCGGGGAG. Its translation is CASSLGGPAGE. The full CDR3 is CASSLGGPAGELFF.

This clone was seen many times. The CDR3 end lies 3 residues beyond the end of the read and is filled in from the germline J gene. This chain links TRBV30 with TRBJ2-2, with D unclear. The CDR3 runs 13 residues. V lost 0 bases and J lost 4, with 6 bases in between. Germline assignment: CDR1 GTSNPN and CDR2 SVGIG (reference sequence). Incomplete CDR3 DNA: TGTGCCTGGAGTGTAAGCTCCACCGGGGAG. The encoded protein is CAWSVSSTGE. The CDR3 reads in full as CAWSVSSTGELFF.

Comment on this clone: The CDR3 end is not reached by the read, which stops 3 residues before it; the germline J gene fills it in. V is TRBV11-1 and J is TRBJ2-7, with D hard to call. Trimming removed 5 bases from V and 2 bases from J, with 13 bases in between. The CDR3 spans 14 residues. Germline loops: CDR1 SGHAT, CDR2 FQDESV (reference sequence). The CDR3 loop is CASSPVEAPYEQYF. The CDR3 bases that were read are TGTGCCAGCAGCCCCGTTGAAGCCCCCTACGAG.

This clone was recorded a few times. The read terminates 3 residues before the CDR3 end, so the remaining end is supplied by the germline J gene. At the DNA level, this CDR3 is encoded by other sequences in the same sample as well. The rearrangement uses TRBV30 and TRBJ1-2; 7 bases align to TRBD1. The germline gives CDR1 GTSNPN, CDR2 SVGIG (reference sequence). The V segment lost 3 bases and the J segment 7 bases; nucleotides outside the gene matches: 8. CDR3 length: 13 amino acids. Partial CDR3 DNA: TGTGCCTGGAGCTACACAGGGGCTGGTGGC. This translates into CAWSYTGAGG. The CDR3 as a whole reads CAWSYTGAGGYTF.

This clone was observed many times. CDR3 in amino acids: CASSIDQAVSYNEQFF. CDR3 bases read: TGTGCCAGTAGTATAGATCAGGCCGTTTCCTACAATGAG. The genes are TRBV19 and TRBJ2-1, with D hard to call. The read terminates 3 residues before the CDR3 end, so the remaining end is supplied by the germline J gene. The CDR3 has 16 residues. The V end lost 0 bases, the J end lost 1 base, and 10 bases lay between the germline ends. CDR1 is LNHDA, CDR2 SQIVND, per germline (reference sequence).

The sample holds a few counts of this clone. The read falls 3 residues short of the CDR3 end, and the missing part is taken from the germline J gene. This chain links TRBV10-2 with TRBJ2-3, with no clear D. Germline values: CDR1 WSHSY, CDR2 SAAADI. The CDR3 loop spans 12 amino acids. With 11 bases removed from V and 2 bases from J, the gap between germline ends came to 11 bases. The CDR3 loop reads CAPYSSTDTQYF. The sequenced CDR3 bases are TGCGCCCCATACAGCTCCACAGATACG.

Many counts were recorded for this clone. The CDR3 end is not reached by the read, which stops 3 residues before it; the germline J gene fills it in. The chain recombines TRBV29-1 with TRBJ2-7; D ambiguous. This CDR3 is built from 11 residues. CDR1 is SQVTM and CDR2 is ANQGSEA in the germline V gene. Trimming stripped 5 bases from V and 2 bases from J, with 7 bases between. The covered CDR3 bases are TGCAGCGTTCGAGGTGCCTACGAG. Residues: CSVRGAYE. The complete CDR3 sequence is CSVRGAYEQYF.

CDR3 residues: CASSLGLGQATYEQYF. The covered CDR3 bases are TGCGCCAGCAGCTTGGGCCTTGGACAGGCTACCTACGAG. This chain links TRBV5-1 with TRBJ2-7; TRBD1 matches 7 bases. Read coverage stops 3 residues before the CDR3 terminus; the germline J gene supplies the remainder. J gave up 2 bases and V 0 bases, and 8 bases lay outside the gene matches. The V gene's germline CDR1 is SGHRS and CDR2 YFSETQ. The CDR3 is made up of 16 amino acids.

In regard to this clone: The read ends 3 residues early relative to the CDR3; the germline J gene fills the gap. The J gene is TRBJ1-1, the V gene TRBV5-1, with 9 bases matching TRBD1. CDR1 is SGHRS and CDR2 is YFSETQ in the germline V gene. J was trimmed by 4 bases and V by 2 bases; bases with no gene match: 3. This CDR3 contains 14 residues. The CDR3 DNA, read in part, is TGCGCCAGCAGCTTCCCGACAGGGGGCACTGAA. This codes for CASSFPTGGTE. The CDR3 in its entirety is CASSFPTGGTEAFF.

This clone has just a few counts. The CDR3 loop reads CASSREGGETQYF. Partial CDR3 DNA: TGCGCCAGCAGCCGGGAGGGCGGGGAGACC. The genes are TRBV5-1 and TRBJ2-5; 8 bases agree with TRBD2. The sequence runs out 3 residues before the end of the CDR3; the remainder is reconstructed from the germline J gene. CDR1 and CDR2 (germline): SGHRS, YFSETQ. Unmatched junction bases numbered 4, after V lost 4 bases and J lost 5 bases. The length of the CDR3 is 13 residues.

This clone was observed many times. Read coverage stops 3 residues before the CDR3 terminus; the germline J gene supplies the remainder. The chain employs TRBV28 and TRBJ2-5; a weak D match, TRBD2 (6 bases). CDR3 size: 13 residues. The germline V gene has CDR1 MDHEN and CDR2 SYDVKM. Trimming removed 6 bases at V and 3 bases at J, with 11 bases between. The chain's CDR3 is CASRSWGEETQYF. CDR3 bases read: TGTGCCAGCAGGTCATGGGGGGAAGAGACC.

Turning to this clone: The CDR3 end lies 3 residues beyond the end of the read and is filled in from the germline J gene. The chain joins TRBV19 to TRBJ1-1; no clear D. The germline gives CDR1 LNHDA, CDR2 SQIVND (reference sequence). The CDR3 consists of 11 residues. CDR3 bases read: TGTGCCAGTACCGCCTCAGAGATA. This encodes CASTASEI. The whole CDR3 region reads CASTASEIAFF.

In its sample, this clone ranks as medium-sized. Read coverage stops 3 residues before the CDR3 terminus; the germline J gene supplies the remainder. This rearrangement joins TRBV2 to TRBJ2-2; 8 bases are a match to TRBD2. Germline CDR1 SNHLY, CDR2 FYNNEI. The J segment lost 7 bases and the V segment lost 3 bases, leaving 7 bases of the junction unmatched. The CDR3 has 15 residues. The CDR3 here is CASSDARGGGGELFF. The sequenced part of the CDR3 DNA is TGTGCCAGCAGTGACGCTCGGGGGGGCGGCGGGGAG.

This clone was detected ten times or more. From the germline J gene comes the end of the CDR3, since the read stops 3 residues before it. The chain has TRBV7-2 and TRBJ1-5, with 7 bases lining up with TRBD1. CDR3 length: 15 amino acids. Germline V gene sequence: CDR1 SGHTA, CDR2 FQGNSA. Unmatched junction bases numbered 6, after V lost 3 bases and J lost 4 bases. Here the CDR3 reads CASSFPPQGNQPQHF. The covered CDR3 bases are TGTGCCAGCAGCTTCCCTCCACAGGGGAATCAGCCC. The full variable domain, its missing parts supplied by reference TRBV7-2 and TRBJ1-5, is GAGVSQSPSNKVTEKGKDVELRCDPISGHTALYWYRQSLGQGLEFLIYFQGNSAPDKSGLPSDRFSAERTGGSVSTLTIQRTQQEDSAVYLCASSFPPQGNQPQHFGDGTRLSIL.

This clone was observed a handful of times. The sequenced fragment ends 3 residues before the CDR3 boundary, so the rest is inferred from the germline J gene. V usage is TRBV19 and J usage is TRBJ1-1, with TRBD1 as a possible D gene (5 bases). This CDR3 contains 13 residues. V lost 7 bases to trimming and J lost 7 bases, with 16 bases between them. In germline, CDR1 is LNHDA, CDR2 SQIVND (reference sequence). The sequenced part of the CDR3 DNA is TGTGCCAGTAATTTAGGGGTCGGCGGTGAA. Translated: CASNLGVGGE. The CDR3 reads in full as CASNLGVGGEAFF. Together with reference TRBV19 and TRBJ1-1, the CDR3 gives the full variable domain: DGGITQSPKYLFRKEGQNVTLSCEQNLNHDAMYWYRQDPGQGLRLIYYSQIVNDFQKGDIAEGYSVSREKKESFPLTVTSAQKNPTAFYLCASNLGVGGEAFFGQGTRLTVV.

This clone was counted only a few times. The CDR3 reads CASSKGTKYSNQPQHF. Partial CDR3 DNA: TGTGCCAGTAGTAAGGGTACAAAATATAGCAATCAGCCC. The chain is built from TRBV19 and TRBJ1-5; D is uncertain. The read halts 3 residues ahead of the CDR3 end, with the missing end drawn from the germline J gene. V lost 4 bases to trimming and J lost 0 bases, with 13 bases between them. Per germline, CDR1 LNHDA and CDR2 SQIVND (reference sequence). The CDR3 covers 16 residues.

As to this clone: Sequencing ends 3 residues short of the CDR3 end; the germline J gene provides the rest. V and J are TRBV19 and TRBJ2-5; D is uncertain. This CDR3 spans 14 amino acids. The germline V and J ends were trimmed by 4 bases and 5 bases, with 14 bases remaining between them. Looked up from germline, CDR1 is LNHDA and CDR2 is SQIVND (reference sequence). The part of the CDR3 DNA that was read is TGTGCCAGTAGTACAAGAGACGCCGGGGAGACC. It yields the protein CASSTRDAGET. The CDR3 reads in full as CASSTRDAGETQYF.

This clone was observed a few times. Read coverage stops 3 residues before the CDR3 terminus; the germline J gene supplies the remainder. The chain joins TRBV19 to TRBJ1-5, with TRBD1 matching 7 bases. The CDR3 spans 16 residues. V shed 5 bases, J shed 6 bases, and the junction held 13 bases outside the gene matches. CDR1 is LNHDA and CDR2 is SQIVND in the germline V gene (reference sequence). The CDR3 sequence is CASSLKGQVHGQPQHF. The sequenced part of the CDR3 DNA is TGTGCCAGTAGTTTAAAAGGACAGGTTCACGGTCAGCCC. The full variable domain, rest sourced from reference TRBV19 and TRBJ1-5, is DGGITQSPKYLFRKEGQNVTLSCEQNLNHDAMYWYRQDPGQGLRLIYYSQIVNDFQKGDIAEGYSVSREKKESFPLTVTSAQKNPTAFYLCASSLKGQVHGQPQHFGDGTRLSIL.

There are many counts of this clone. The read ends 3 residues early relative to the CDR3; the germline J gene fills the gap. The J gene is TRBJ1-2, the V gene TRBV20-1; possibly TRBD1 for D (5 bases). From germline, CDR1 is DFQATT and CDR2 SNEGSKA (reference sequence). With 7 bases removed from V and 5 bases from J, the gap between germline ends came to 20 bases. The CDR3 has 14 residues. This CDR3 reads CSGGSRGRAYGYTF. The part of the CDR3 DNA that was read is TGCAGTGGGGGATCGAGGGGCCGGGCGTATGGC.

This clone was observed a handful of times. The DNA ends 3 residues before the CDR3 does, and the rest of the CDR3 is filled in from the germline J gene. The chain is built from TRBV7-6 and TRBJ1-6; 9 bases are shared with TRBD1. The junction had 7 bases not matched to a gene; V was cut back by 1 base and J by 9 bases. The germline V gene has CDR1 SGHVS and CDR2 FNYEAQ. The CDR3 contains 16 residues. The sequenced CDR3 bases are TGTGCCAGCAGCTTAGGGGGACAGGGAGGGATTTCACCC. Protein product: CASSLGGQGGISP. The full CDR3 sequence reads CASSLGGQGGISPLHF.

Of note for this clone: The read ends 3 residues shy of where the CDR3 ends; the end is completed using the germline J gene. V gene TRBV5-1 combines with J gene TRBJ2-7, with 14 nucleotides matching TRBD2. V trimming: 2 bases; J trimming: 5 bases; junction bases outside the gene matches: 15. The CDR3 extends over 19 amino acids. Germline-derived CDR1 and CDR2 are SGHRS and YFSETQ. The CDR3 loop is CASSFTAGTSGSKENEQYF. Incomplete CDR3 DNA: TGCGCCAGCAGCTTCACCGCGGGGACTAGCGGGAGTAAGGAAAACGAG.